Detailed here is one T cell receptor beta chain. Other DNA sequences in this sample translate to the same CDR3. The CDR3 is 14 amino acids. Germline CDR1 is KGHSH and CDR2 is LQKENI. The V gene end was trimmed by 3 bases and the J gene end by 2 bases; junction bases not matched to a gene: 1. The data were obtained in a study of shared clonotypes between healthy human individuals. TCRdb's copy holds only in-frame clones and misses some; the assay was immunoSEQ multiplex PCR. The table includes under 2,500,000 clones, nearly 97% detected once. The chain employs TRBV18 and TRBJ2-3; 8 nucleotides line up with TRBD1. The sequenced material came from naive CD4+ T cells sorted from blood. This sample's subset: CD45RA+ positively selected. This receptor was taken from a man between 18 and 29 years old in good health. The CDR3 spells CASSPDRVTDTQYF. The CDR3 bases are TGTGCCAGCTCACCGGACAGGGTCACAGATACGCAGTATTTT.